Here is one T cell receptor beta chain with its context. Trimming left V 5 bases short and J 9 bases short, with 12 bases between. The CDR3 is 13 amino acids. The germline V gene has CDR1 SGDLS and CDR2 YYNGEE. Assay used: immunoSEQ multiplex PCR; TCRdb lists only in-frame clones, some missing. The data contain about 110,000 clones, around 90% of them singletons. This sample was taken from a study of T cell responses to AZD1222 COVID-19 vaccine. The receptor was derived from an adult who received the AZD1222 COVID-19 vaccine. The V call is TRBV9, the J call TRBJ1-6; no reliable D call. Material: peripheral blood, obtained 28 days after the second AZD1222 dose. The CDR3 DNA reads TGTGCCAGCAGTGCGGGTACGAGTTCACCCCTCCACTTT. This encodes CASSAGTSSPLHF.